This T cell receptor beta chain was identified during a study of T cell changes during pregnancy in multiple sclerosis. TCRdb's table, derived via immunoSEQ multiplex PCR, lists solely in-frame clones and lacks some. This table has 44,000 or so clones, 85% to 90% appearing once. Germline CDR1 reads SGHRS; CDR2 reads YFSETQ. This CDR3 has 13 residues. V was cut by 2 bases and J by 3 bases, with 8 bases left in between. The sample holds one count of this clone. The sequencing here drew on peripheral blood, taken in the first trimester of pregnancy. The chain recombines TRBV5-1 with TRBJ1-1; D ambiguous. The clonotype originates from a female donor in good health, enrolled as a control in a pregnancy study. Here the CDR3 DNA reads TGCGCCAGCAGCTTTAAACGGGACACTGAAGCTTTCTTT. Translation: CASSFKRDTEAFF. The complete variable domain, with remaining parts taken from reference TRBV5-1 and TRBJ1-1, reads KAGVTQTPRYLIKTRGQQVTLSCSPISGHRSVSWYQQTPGQGLQFLFEYFSETQRNKGNFPGRFSGRQFSNSRSEMNVSTLELGDSALYLCASSFKRDTEAFFGQGTRLTVV.